This TCR beta chain was identified in a study of T cells in Graves' hyperthyroidism and ophthalmopathy. Findings and limits, study-wide: Ophthalmopathy was identified by the model a median about 6.4 months ahead of onset.

The germline gives CDR1 MGHRA, CDR2 YSYEKL. The CDR3 covers 15 residues. V was clipped by 2 bases and J by 8 bases, with 15 bases between them. TCR beta CDR3 sequences were amplified from RNA transcripts. Using the HTBI primer set, a first-round RT-PCR was run on the TCR CDR3. TCRdb redid the calling of the multiplex PCR reads with MiXCR, one entry per CDR3 protein. The repertoire has about 640,000 distinct CDR3 sequences, around 21% of them found once; the top ten carry around a third. A note on this clonotype: Its antigen is still unknown.

Ophthalmopathy in the patients scored at least 3 on Clinical Activity Score and at least 4 on NOSPECS grade, lasting under 3 months. Exclusions: uncontrolled infection, other autoimmune disease, pregnancy, lactation. The sample taken for sequencing was blood. This TCR was recovered from a young man with Graves' ophthalmopathy. The chain joins TRBV4-1 to TRBJ2-2, with a tentative D call TRBD2 (6 bases). CDR3 region: CASSQPTSSGGELFF. The CDR3, as DNA: TGCGCCAGCAGCCAACCTACTAGCTCAGGGGGGGAGCTGTTTTTT.